This paragraph reports one T cell receptor (beta chain). Original analysis: By means of reference gene primer amplification, nucleated cell counts were estimated. Assay: immunoSEQ multiplex PCR; the TCRdb copy retains only in-frame clones and omits some. V and J calls and clone size are copied from that table; D and trimming were computed from the DNA. The data contain about 390,000 clones, around nine tenths of them singletons. Clinical history as reported by participants underpinned cohort assignment. Cohort 3 donors were reported recovered after two negative PCRs, clearance, or symptom resolution. Looked up from germline, CDR1 is LNHDA and CDR2 is SQIVND (reference sequence). The V and J ends lost 5 bases and 8 bases, in that order; junction bases with no gene match: 8. This CDR3 comprises 14 residues. The data were obtained in a study of blood T cell repertoires in COVID-19. On the study more broadly: COVID-19 samples, acute and convalescent, were from the United States, Italy and Spain.

The sequence was collected from a woman in her forties or fifties who had recovered from COVID-19. The V and J genes are TRBV19 and TRBJ1-4; TRBD1 aligns across 7 bases. What was sequenced was PBMCs or T cells enriched from blood (not recorded which). In nucleotides, the CDR3 is TGTGCCAGTAGTGCCCGGGACAGAAGGGAAAAACTGTTTTTT. This sequence encodes CASSARDRREKLFF.